The text below deals with one T cell receptor beta chain. This entry belongs to a study of blood T cell repertoires in COVID-19. As for the study in general: PBMCs, B-cell-depleted T cells, or T cells provided the cDNA or gDNA that made up the material.

As processed by the authors: Reference gene primer amplification yielded estimated nucleated cell counts. TCRdb's copy holds only in-frame clones and misses some; the assay was immunoSEQ multiplex PCR. V and J calls and clone size follow that table, whereas D and trimming were derived from the DNA. The repertoire includes a few hundred thousand clones, roughly 90% of them detected once, and 8.5% to 10% sits in the top ten. Residents of approximately 25 US areas, aged about 18 to 95 years, made up the participants. The CDR3 runs 15 residues. The V gene end was trimmed by 3 bases and the J gene end by 10 bases; junction bases not matched to a gene: 12. Germline CDR1 LGHNA, CDR2 YNFKEQ.

The chain combines TRBV4-2 with TRBJ2-1; the match to TRBD1 covers 7 bases. The clonotype comes from a woman aged 18-29 years who had recovered from COVID-19. Sequencing was done on a sample of PBMCs or T cells enriched from blood (not recorded which). The CDR3 loop is CASSHAADRASEQFF. The CDR3, as DNA: TGTGCCAGCAGCCACGCTGCCGACAGGGCTAGCGAGCAGTTCTTC.